This T cell receptor beta chain was identified in a study of T cell changes during pregnancy in multiple sclerosis. This CDR3 has 13 amino acids. V lost 3 bases, J lost 1 base, and 7 bases lay in between. The V gene's germline CDR1 is LNHDA and CDR2 SQIVND (reference sequence). Here immunoSEQ multiplex PCR was the method, and the copy in TCRdb shows in-frame clones only, minus some. The sample includes about 40,000 clones, around nine tenths of them seen just once. The sample was peripheral blood, taken in the first trimester of pregnancy. The genes are TRBV19 and TRBJ2-7; perhaps TRBD2 as D (5 bases). This TCR derives from a female donor in good health, enrolled as a control in a pregnancy study. CDR3 in DNA: TGTGCCAGTAGTATTCCGGGGTCCTACGAGCAGTACTTC. Its translation is CASSIPGSYEQYF.